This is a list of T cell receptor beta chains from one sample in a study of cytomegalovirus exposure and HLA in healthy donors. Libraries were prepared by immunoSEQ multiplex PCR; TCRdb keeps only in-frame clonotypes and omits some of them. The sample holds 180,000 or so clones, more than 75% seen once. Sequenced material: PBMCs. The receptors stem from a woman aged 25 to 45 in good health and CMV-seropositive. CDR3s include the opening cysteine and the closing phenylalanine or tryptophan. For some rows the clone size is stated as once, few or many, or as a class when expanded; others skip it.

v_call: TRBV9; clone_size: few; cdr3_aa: CASSGVSDTQYF
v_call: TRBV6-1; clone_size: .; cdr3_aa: CASSERTGGNYGYTF
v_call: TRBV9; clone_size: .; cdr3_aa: CASSAQQGAGTDTQYF
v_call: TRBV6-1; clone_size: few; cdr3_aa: CASSEWAGQETQYF
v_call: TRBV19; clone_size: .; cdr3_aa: CASSTPGQNSNQPQHF
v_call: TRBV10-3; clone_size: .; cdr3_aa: CAISVTDNYGYTF
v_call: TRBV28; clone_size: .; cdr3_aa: CASSLFRGGYTEAFF
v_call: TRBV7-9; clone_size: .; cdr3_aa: CASSHDLPEGAGETQYF
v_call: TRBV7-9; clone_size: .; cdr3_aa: CASSPGRGGSNQPQHF
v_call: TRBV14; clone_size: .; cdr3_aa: CASSPSSRGGKDQPQHF
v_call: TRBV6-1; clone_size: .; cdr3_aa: CATLLRDSYGYTF
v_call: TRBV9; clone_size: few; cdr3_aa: CASSVGTVLRDTEAFF
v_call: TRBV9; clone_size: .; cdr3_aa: CASSAGQKVYEQYF
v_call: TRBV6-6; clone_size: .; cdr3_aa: CASKEGQGHSGELFF
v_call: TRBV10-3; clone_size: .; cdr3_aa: CAISVAGVNTEAFF
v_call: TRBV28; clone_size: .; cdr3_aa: CASSRGTGRGYGYTF
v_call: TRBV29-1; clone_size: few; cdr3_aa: CSVDRDPTDTQYF
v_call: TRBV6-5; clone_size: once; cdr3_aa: CASSSALANSYNEQFF
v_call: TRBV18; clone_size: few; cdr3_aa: CASSRNAQGVHGYTF
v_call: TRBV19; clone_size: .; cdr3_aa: CASSIDPGRGSVNQPQHF
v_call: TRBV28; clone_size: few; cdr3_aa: CASSPTGGEFYGYTF
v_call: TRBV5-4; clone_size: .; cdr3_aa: CASSLDRVYEQYF
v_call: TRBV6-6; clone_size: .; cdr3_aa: CASSYRGETDTQYF
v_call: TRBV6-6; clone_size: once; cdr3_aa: CASSRTANYGYTF
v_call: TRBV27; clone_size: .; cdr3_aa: CASSLWALRTDTQYF
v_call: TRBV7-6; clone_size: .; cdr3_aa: CASSPSTDTQYF
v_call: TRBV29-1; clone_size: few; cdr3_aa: CSVEGRTSLGEETQYF
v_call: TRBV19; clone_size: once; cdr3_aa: CASRARQENTGELFF
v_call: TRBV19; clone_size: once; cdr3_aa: CASSRQGNEQYF
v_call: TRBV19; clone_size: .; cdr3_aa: CAKVTAYEQYF
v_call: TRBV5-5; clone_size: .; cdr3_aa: CASSLGVNSWVETQYF